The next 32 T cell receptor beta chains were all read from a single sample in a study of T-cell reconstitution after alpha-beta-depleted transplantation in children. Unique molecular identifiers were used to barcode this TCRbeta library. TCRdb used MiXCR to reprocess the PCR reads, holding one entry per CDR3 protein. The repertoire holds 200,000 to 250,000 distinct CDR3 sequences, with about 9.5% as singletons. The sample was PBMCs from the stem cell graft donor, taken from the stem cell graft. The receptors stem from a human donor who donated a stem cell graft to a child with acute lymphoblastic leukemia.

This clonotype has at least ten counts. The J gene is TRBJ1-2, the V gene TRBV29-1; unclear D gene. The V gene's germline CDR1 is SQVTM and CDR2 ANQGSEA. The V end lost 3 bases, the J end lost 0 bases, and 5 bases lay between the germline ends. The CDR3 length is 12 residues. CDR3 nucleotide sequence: TGCAGCGTTGATCTGCCTAACTATGGCTACACCTTC. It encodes CSVDLPNYGYTF.

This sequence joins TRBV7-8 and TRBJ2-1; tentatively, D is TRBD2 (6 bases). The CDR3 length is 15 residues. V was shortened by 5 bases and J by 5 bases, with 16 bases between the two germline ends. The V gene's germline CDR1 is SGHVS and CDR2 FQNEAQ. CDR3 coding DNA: TGTGCCAGCAGCCATCCCGGGACTCGTCACAATGAGCAGTTCTTC. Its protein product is CASSHPGTRHNEQFF.

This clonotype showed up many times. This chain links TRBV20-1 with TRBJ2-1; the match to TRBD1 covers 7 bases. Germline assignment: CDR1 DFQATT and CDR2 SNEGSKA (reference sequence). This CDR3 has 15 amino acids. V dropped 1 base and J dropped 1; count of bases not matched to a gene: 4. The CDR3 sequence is CSARGQGKSYNEQFF. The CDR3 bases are TGCAGTGCTAGAGGACAGGGAAAATCCTACAATGAGCAGTTCTTC.

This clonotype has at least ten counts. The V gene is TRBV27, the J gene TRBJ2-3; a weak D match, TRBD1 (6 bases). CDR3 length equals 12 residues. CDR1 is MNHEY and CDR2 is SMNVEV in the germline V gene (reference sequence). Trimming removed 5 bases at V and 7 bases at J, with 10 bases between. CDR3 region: CASSQDSYTQYF. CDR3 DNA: TGTGCCAGCAGTCAGGACAGTTATACGCAGTATTTT.

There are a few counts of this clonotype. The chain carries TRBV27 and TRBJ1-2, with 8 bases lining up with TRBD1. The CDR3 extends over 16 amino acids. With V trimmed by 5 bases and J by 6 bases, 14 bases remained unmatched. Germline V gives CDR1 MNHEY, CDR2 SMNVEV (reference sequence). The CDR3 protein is CASSMTARDRLNGYTF. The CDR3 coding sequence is TGTGCCAGCAGTATGACCGCTCGGGACAGGCTTAATGGCTACACCTTC.

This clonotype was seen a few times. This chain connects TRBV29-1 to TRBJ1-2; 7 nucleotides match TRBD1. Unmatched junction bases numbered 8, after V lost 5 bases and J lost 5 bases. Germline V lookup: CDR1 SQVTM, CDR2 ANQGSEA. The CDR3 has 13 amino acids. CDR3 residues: CSVTEGASYGYTF. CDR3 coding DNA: TGCAGCGTTACGGAGGGGGCATCATATGGCTACACCTTC.

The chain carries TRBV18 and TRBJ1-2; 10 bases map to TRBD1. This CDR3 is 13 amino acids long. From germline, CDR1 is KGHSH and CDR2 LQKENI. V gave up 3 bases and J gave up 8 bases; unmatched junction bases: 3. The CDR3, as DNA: TGTGCCAGCTCACCGGGACAGGGGCACGGCTACACCTTC. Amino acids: CASSPGQGHGYTF.

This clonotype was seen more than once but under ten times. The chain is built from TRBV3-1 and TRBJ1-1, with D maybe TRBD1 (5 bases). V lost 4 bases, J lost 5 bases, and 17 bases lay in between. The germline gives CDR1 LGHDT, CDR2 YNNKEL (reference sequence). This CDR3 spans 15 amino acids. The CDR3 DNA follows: TGTGCCAGCAGCCGCAATTCTCAGGGTAGGACTGAAGCTTTCTTT. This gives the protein CASSRNSQGRTEAFF.

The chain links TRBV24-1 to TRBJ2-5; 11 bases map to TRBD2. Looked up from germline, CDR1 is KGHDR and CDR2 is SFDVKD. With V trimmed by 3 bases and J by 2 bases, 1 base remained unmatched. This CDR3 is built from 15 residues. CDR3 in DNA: TGTGCCACCAGTGATCCTAGCGGGGGGCAAGAGACCCAGTACTTC. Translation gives CATSDPSGGQETQYF.

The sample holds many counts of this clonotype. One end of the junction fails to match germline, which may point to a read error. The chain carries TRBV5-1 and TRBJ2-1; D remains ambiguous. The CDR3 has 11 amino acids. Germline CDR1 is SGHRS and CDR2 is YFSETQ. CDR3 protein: CASSLQNEQFF. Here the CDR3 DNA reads TGTGCCAGCAGTCTTCAAAATGAGCAGTTCTTC.

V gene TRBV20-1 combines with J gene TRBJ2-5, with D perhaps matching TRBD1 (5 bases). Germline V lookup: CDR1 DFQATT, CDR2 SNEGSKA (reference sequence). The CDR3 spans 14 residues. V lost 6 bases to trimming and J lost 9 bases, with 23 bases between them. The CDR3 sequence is CSAPNLDKTWAQYF. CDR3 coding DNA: TGCAGTGCGCCTAACCTGGACAAGACCTGGGCCCAGTACTTC.

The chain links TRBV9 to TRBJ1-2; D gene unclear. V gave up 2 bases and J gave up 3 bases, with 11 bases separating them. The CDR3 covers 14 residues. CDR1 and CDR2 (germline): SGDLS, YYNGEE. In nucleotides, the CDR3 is TGTGCCAGCAGCGTCATCTCAGGTGACTATGGCTACACCTTC. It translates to CASSVISGDYGYTF.

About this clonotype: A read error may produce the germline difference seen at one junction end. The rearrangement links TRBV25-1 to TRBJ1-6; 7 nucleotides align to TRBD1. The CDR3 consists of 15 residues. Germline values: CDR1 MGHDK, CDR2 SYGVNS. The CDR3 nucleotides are TGTGCCAGCAATGAATTTGTCAGGGGGAATTCACCCCTCCACTTT. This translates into CASNEFVRGNSPLHF.

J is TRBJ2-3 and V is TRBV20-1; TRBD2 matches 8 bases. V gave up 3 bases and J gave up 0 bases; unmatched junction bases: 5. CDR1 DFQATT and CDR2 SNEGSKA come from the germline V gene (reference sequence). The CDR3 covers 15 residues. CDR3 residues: CSASARGGSTDTQYF. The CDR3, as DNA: TGCAGTGCTAGTGCCCGGGGGGGGAGCACAGATACGCAGTATTTT.

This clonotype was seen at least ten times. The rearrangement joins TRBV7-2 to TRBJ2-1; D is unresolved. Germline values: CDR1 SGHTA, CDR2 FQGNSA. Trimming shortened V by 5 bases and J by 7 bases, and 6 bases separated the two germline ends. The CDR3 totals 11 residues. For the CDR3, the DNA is TGTGCCAGCAGCGACGTAAATGAGCAGTTCTTC. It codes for CASSDVNEQFF.

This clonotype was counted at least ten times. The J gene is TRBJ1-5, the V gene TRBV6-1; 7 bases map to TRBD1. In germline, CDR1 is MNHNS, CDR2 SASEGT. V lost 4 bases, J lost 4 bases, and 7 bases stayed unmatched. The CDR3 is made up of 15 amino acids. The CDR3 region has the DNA TGTGCCAGCAGTGGAGCCGGGACAGAGAATCAGCCCCAGCATTTT. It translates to CASSGAGTENQPQHF.

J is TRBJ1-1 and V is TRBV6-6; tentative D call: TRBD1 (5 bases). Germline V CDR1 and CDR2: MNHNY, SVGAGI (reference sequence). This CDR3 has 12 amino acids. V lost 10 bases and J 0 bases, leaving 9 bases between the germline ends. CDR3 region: CAIRDLNTEAFF. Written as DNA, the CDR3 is TGTGCCATCAGGGACCTGAACACTGAAGCTTTCTTT.

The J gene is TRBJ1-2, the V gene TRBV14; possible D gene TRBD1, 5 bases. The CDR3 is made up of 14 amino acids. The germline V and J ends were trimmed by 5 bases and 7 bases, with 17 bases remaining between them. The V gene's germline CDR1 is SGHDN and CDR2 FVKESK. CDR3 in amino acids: CASSSIDGGTGYTF. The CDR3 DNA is TGTGCCAGCAGCTCGATCGACGGGGGAACTGGCTACACCTTC.

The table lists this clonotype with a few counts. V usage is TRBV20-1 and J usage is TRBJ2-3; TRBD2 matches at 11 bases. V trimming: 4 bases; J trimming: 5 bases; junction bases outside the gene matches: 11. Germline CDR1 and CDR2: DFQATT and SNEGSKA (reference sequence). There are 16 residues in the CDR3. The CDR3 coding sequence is TGCAGTGCTACGATGACTAGCGGGGCAACCCGAGATACGCAGTATTTT. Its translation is CSATMTSGATRDTQYF.

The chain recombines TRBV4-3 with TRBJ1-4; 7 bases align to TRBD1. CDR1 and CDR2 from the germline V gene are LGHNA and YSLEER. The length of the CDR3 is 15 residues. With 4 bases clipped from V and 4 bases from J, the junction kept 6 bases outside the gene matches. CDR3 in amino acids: CASSRSGQFNEKLFF. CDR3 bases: TGCGCCAGCAGCCGCTCGGGACAGTTTAATGAAAAACTGTTTTTT.

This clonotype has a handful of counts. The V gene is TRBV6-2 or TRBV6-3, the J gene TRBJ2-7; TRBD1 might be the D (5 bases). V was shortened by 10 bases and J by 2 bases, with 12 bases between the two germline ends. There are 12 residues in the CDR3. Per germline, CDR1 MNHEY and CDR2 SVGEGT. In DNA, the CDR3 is TGTGCCACTTCCAGGGAAACCTACGAGCAGTACTTC. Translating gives CATSRETYEQYF.

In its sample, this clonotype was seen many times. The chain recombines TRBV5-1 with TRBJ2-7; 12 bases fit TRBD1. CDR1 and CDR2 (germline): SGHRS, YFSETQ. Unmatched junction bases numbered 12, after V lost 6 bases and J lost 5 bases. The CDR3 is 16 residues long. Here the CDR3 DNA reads TGCGCCAGCACAGTAAGATCGGGACAGGGGGCGGACGAGCAGTACTTC. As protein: CASTVRSGQGADEQYF.

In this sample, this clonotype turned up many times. The CDR3 bases are TGCGCCAGCAGCCAAGATTTGTCGTACCCAGACTATGGCTACACCTTC. This encodes CASSQDLSYPDYGYTF. J is TRBJ1-2 and V is TRBV4-3; no clear D. CDR1 LGHNA and CDR2 YSLEER come from the germline V gene. The CDR3 covers 16 residues. V was cut by 0 bases and J by 3 bases, with 14 bases left in between.

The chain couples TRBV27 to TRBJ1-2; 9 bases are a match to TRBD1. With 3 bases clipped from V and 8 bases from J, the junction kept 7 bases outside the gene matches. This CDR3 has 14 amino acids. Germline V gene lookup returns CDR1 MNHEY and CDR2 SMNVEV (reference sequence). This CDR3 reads CASSFRDREGGYTF. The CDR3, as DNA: TGTGCCAGCAGTTTTCGGGACAGGGAAGGAGGCTACACCTTC.

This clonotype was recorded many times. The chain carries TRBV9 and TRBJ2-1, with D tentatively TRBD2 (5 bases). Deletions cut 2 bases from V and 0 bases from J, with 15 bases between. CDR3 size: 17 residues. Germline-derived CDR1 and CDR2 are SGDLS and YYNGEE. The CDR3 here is CASSVGTGFPSYNEQFF. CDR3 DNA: TGTGCCAGCAGCGTCGGAACGGGGTTTCCCTCCTACAATGAGCAGTTCTTC.

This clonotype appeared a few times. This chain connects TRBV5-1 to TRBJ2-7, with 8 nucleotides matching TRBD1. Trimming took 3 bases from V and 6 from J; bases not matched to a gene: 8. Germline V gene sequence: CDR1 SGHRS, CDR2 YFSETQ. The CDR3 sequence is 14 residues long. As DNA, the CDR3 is TGCGCCAGCAGCTGGGGACAGGCTGTGGCCGAGCAGTACTTC. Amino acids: CASSWGQAVAEQYF.

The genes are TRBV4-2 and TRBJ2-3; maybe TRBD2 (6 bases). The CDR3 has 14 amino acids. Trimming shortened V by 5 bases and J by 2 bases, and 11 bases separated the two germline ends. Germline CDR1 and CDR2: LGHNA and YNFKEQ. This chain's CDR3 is CASSGAGATDTQYF. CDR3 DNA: TGTGCCAGCAGCGGAGCGGGTGCCACAGATACGCAGTATTTT.

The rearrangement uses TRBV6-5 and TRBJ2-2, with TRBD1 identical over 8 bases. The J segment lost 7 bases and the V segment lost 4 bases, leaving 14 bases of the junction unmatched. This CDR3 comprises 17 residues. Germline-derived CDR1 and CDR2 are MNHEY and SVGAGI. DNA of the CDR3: TGTGCCAGCAGTTCTCCCCAGGGGGCCTTACGCATCGGGGAGCTGTTTTTT. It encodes CASSSPQGALRIGELFF.

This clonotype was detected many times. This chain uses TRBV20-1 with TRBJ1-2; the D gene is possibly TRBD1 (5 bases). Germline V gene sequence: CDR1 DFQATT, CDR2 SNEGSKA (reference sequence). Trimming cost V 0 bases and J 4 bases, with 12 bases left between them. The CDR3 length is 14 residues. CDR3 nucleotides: TGCAGTGCTAGAGATTTCGAAGGGGCCTATGGCTACACCTTC. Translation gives CSARDFEGAYGYTF.

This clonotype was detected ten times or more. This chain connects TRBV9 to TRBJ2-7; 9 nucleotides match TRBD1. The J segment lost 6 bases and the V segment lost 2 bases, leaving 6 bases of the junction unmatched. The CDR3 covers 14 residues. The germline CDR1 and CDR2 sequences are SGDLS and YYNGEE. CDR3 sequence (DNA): TGTGCCAGCAGCGTTTCCGGGACAGGGCTCGAGCAGTACTTC. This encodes CASSVSGTGLEQYF.

Written as DNA, the CDR3 is TGCAGTGCTAGAGAAACAGGTGAAGCTTTCTTT. Translating gives CSARETGEAFF. This chain joins TRBV20-1 and TRBJ1-1; D is possibly TRBD1 (5 bases). With 0 bases removed from V and 7 bases from J, the gap between germline ends came to 6 bases. Germline CDR1 reads DFQATT; CDR2 reads SNEGSKA (reference sequence). The CDR3 has 11 residues.

Here the CDR3 reads CSTLGQGVFAEAFF. The CDR3 DNA reads as TGCAGTACTCTGGGGCAGGGGGTATTCGCTGAAGCTTTCTTT. The chain recombines TRBV20-1 with TRBJ1-1; 7 bases match TRBD1. The CDR3 consists of 14 residues. V dropped 8 bases and J dropped 6; count of bases not matched to a gene: 15. Germline CDR1 is DFQATT and CDR2 is SNEGSKA (reference sequence).